The rows below give T cell receptor beta chains drawn from one sample of a study of cytomegalovirus exposure and HLA in healthy donors. Profiling relied on immunoSEQ multiplex PCR, and the TCRdb table lists in-frame clones only, not all of them. The sample lists some 180,000 clones; approximately 86% were seen once. Sequencing was performed on PBMCs. Every receptor here comes from a man aged 25 to 40 in good health and CMV-seropositive. Each CDR3 is given with its conserved first and last residue. The order of the fields is D gene, J gene, V gene, CDR3 protein. D genes are given only for firm matches.

>-|TRBJ2-7|TRBV6-5
CASSYPHEQYF
>-|TRBJ1-1|TRBV29-1
CSVAVLGEAFF
>TRBD2|TRBJ2-2|TRBV11-3
CASSWTSGDTGELFF
>TRBD2|TRBJ2-3|TRBV9
CASSVVASGTTDTQYF
>TRBD1|TRBJ1-1|TRBV4-2
CASSPTTGWDTEAFF
>TRBD1|TRBJ1-2|TRBV10-3
CAISEGTGNYGYTF
>TRBD1|TRBJ2-2|TRBV5-1
CASSLVDRGNTGELFF
>-|TRBJ2-7|TRBV6-6
CASSQVSFPYYEQYF
>TRBD2|TRBJ2-3|TRBV27
CASSTLAGGGTDTQYF
>-|TRBJ2-2|TRBV6-6
CASSYIEFTGELFF
>TRBD1|TRBJ2-7|TRBV7-9
CASSPQGTGGYEQYF
>TRBD2|TRBJ2-7|TRBV4-1
CASSLRTSGGYEQYF